These T cell receptor beta chains were read from a single sample in a study of response to subunit inactivated influenza vaccine. TCRdb reanalysed the RT-PCR reads using MiXCR and keeps one entry per CDR3 protein. The sample holds approximately 500,000 distinct CDR3 sequences; approximately 13% are singletons and the top ten take 13%. This specimen was PBMCs from blood, taken 35 to 45 days after vaccination. The source of these receptors is a man aged 45-65 years who received an inactivated influenza vaccine. Each CDR3 is given with its conserved first and last residue. D genes are given only for firm matches. Size is stated for part of the rows, as once, few or many counts, or as a class when the clone is expanded.

clone_size j_call d_call v_call cdr3_aa cdr3_nt
NA TRBJ2-2 NA TRBV7-2 CASSSRRGGKTGELFF TGTGCCAGCAGCTCCCGAAGGGGGGGGAAGACCGGGGAGCTGTTTTTT
NA TRBJ2-1 NA TRBV3-1 CASSPSWSSYNEQFF TGTGCCAGCAGCCCTAGCTGGAGCTCCTACAATGAGCAGTTCTTC
NA TRBJ2-1 TRBD2 TRBV4-1 CASSHLGLAAYNEQFF TGCGCCAGCAGCCATCTTGGGCTAGCGGCCTACAATGAGCAGTTCTTC
NA TRBJ1-3 NA TRBV7-8 CASSLSVSAGASSGNTIYF TGTGCCAGCAGCTTAAGCGTTTCGGCAGGAGCCAGCTCTGGAAACACCATATATTTT
NA TRBJ2-7 NA TRBV28 CASSWKLRSSYEQYF TGTGCCAGCAGTTGGAAATTGAGGAGCTCCTACGAGCAGTACTTC
NA TRBJ2-1 NA TRBV20-1 CSATDSHEQFF TGCAGTGCGACTGACAGCCATGAGCAGTTCTTC
NA TRBJ1-2 TRBD1 TRBV5-1 CASSLGQGALGYTF TGCGCCAGCAGCTTGGGACAGGGGGCGCTTGGCTACACCTTC
NA TRBJ2-1 TRBD1 TRBV3-1 CASSQDRLGGYEQFF TGTGCCAGCAGCCAGGACAGGCTTGGGGGCTATGAGCAGTTCTTC
NA TRBJ1-1 NA TRBV12-3/TRBV12-4 CASSRRSPGENTEAFF TGTGCCAGCAGCAGGCGGTCCCCCGGGGAGAACACTGAAGCTTTCTTT
NA TRBJ2-7 NA TRBV27 CASGPQGPHLDEQYF TGTGCCAGCGGTCCCCAGGGGCCCCATCTGGACGAGCAGTACTTC
NA TRBJ1-1 NA TRBV27 CASKSVNTEAFF TGTGCCAGCAAATCAGTAAACACTGAAGCTTTCTTT
many TRBJ1-4 NA TRBV29-1 CSVVGLGVTNEKLFF TGCAGCGTTGTCGGGTTAGGCGTAACTAATGAAAAACTGTTTTTT
many TRBJ1-2 NA TRBV5-6 CASSLGGRNYGYTF TGTGCCAGCAGCTTGGGGGGGCGAAACTATGGCTACACCTTC
many TRBJ2-5 NA TRBV28 CASRDGGRETQYF TGTGCCAGCAGAGATGGGGGCCGGGAGACCCAGTACTTC
few TRBJ2-7 NA TRBV28 CATARDGYTYEQYF TGTGCCACCGCCCGGGACGGCTATACCTACGAGCAGTACTTC
many TRBJ2-3 NA TRBV10-3 CAATPSTDTQYF TGTGCCGCCACTCCGAGCACAGATACGCAGTATTTT
few TRBJ1-2 NA TRBV25-1 CASSEVSDYGYTF TGTGCCAGCAGTGAAGTATCGGACTATGGCTACACCTTC
few TRBJ2-1 TRBD1 TRBV29-1 CSVLADRVEQFF TGCAGCGTCTTGGCGGACAGGGTGGAGCAGTTCTTC
NA TRBJ2-7 NA TRBV20-1 CSARWDEQYF TGCAGTGCTAGGTGGGACGAGCAGTACTTC
many TRBJ1-4 NA TRBV7-9 CASSLIATNEKLFF TGTGCCAGCAGCTTGATTGCAACTAATGAAAAACTGTTTTTT
NA TRBJ2-2 TRBD2 TRBV7-8 CASSLWGTSDTGELFF TGTGCCAGCAGCTTATGGGGGACTAGCGACACCGGGGAGCTGTTTTTT
NA TRBJ1-1 NA TRBV7-2 CASSQGWNTEAFF TGTGCCAGCAGCCAGGGATGGAACACTGAAGCTTTCTTT